This TCR beta chain was observed in a study of blood T cell repertoires in COVID-19. The CDR3 loop spans 14 amino acids. Germline V gene sequence: CDR1 GTSNPN, CDR2 SVGIG (reference sequence). The V and J ends lost 2 bases and 6 bases, in that order; junction bases with no gene match: 3. Sequencing used immunoSEQ multiplex PCR; TCRdb keeps in-frame clones, though not all of them. The sample lists roughly 80,000 clones; 65% to 85% were seen once. The source material was peripheral blood. V is TRBV30 and J is TRBJ1-3; TRBD1 agrees at 11 bases. The sequence was collected from a man aged 60 to 75 with active or convalescent COVID-19. The CDR3 nucleotides read TGTGCCTGGAGTCGGGGACAGGGGGAAAACACCATATATTTT. Translating gives CAWSRGQGENTIYF.